What follows is one T cell receptor beta chain and its context. Its target is unknown. This entry is derived from a study of a mutant IDH1 vaccine in newly diagnosed glioma. Study information: Once 4-6 weeks had passed after radiotherapy alone, vaccination started, or it started with temozolomide cycles. Among treated patients, around 60% were male and about 38% female, and mean age was approximately 43 years.

Trimming took off 6 bases at V and 0 bases at J, with 18 bases between the two ends. The germline gives CDR1 SGHVS, CDR2 FNYEAQ. CDR3 length equals 16 residues. TCRdb keeps only in-frame clones here, not all; method: immunoSEQ multiplex PCR. This sample has around 56,000 clones, with less than 85% found just once. Time point defined: week 5, during vaccination. A single vaccine dose contained 300 ug of mutant IDH1 20-mer peptide, and topical imiquimod was used with it. V gene TRBV7-6 combines with J gene TRBJ2-7; no clear D. The TCR originated in a woman aged 18-30 years with glioma. Some clones in this sample may be carry-over from other donors' samples. The input for sequencing was PBMCs, taken from a glioma patient whose treatment included an IDH1 peptide vaccine. Written as DNA, the CDR3 is TGTGCCAGCAGTTCTTCACCTCAATCGAGCTCCTACGAGCAGTACTTC. Translated: CASSSSPQSSSYEQYF.